This TCR beta chain was profiled in a study of cytomegalovirus exposure and HLA in healthy donors. Study as a whole: An analysis done earlier identified 117 million unique TCR beta sequences from 200 million or so T cells.

Germline CDR1 is SGHNT and CDR2 is YYREEE (reference sequence). The CDR3 is 15 residues long. V shed 0 bases, J shed 5 bases, and the junction held 7 bases outside the gene matches. About this clone itself: Its matching antigen is unknown.

Vbeta (60) and Jbeta (13) primers were used in the PCR. This table comes from immunoSEQ multiplex PCR, and its TCRdb copy is limited to in-frame clones, with some not included. There are about 170,000 clones in the sample; about 72% occur only once, and about 1.6% lies in the top ten. Points from the study as a whole: The study carried out a later analysis of TCR beta sequences. It associated roughly 17,000 of them with specific HLA alleles at a false discovery rate of 0.05. A missense variant in DCLRE1C was later tied to TCR beta V- and J-gene trimming. Within an earlier analysis, most TCR beta V segments proved productive either about 87% or about 30% of the time.

The chain is built from TRBV5-4 and TRBJ2-7; 8 bases agree with TRBD2. The sequenced sample was PBMCs. The receptor was isolated from a girl aged 10-17 years in good health and CMV-seronegative. CDR3 sequence (DNA): TGTGCCAGCAGCTTGGGTGGGACTAGGCCTCACGAGCAGTACTTC. It codes for CASSLGGTRPHEQYF.